This paragraph covers one T cell receptor beta chain sequence. Its antigen is unidentified. This specimen belongs to a study of shared clonotypes between healthy human individuals. Germline CDR1 SGHTA, CDR2 FQGNSA. The CDR3 is made up of 15 amino acids. V was pared by 3 bases and J by 0 bases, with 9 bases between. The table came from immunoSEQ multiplex PCR; TCRdb's copy has only in-frame clones and leaves some out. The sample records about 2.4 million clones, 93% being singletons. Findings and limits, study-wide: What naive subsets generally showed was a larger estimated richness than memory subsets showed.

Material: naive CD4+ T cells from PBMCs. The subset: CD45RA+ positively selected. This chain connects TRBV7-2 to TRBJ1-3; D remains ambiguous. The source is a young man in good health. Some clones in this sample may be carry-over from other donors' samples. The DNA of the CDR3 is TGTGCCAGCAGCTTGCGAAGGTACTCTGGAAACACCATATATTTT. Protein: CASSLRRYSGNTIYF.